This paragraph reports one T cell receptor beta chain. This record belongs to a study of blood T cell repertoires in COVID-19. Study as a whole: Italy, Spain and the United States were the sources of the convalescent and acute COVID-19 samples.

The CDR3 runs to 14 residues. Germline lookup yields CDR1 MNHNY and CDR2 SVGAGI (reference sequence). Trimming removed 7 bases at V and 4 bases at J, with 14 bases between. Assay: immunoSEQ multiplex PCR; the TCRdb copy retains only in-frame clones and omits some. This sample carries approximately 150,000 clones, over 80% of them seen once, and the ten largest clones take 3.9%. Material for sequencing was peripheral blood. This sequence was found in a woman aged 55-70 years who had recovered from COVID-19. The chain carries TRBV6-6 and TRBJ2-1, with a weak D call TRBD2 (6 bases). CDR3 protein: CASMAPGVYNEQFF. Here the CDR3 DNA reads TGTGCCAGCATGGCCCCGGGAGTTTACAATGAGCAGTTCTTC.